A selection of T cell receptor beta chains follows, all from one sample in a study of cytomegalovirus exposure and HLA in healthy donors. Sequenced by immunoSEQ multiplex PCR; TCRdb stores in-frame clones only, minus some. The sample holds over 150,000 clones, about four fifths seen once. The sequenced sample consisted of PBMCs. The receptor set was obtained from a girl aged 10 to 17 in good health and CMV-seropositive. Each CDR3 is given with its conserved first and last residue. Fields, in order: V gene, clone size, J gene, D gene, CDR3 length, CDR3 DNA, CDR3 protein. D genes are given only for firm matches. Size is omitted from some rows. Given values are once, few, many or a class for expanded clones.

V: TRBV5-1
size: NA
J: TRBJ2-5
D: TRBD2
length: 15
DNA: TGCGCCAGCAGCTTTACTAGCGGGGGGAAGGAGACCCAGTACTTC
CDR3: CASSFTSGGKETQYF

V: TRBV7-2
size: NA
J: TRBJ1-3
D: TRBD1
length: 15
DNA: TGTGCCAGCAGCTTAGACAGGGGAGCGGGAAACACCATATATTTT
CDR3: CASSLDRGAGNTIYF

V: TRBV6-5
size: NA
J: TRBJ1-4
D: TRBD1
length: 15
DNA: TGTGCCAGCAGTGGGGGACAGGGTTATAATGAAAAACTGTTTTTT
CDR3: CASSGGQGYNEKLFF

V: TRBV29-1
size: NA
J: TRBJ2-3
D: TRBD1
length: 14
DNA: TGCAGCAAAACCGGGACAGGATCCACAGATACGCAGTATTTT
CDR3: CSKTGTGSTDTQYF

V: TRBV7-2
size: NA
J: TRBJ1-1
D: NA
length: 14
DNA: TGTGCCAGCAGCTTACAAATAGTGAACACTGAAGCTTTCTTT
CDR3: CASSLQIVNTEAFF

V: TRBV10-1
size: NA
J: TRBJ2-7
D: NA
length: 10
DNA: TGCGCCAGCATGCGCTACGAGCAGTACTTC
CDR3: CASMRYEQYF

V: TRBV5-6
size: NA
J: TRBJ2-7
D: TRBD2
length: 17
DNA: TGTGCCAGCAGCATCGGGACTAGCGGTATGAGTACCTACGAGCAGTACTTC
CDR3: CASSIGTSGMSTYEQYF

V: TRBV27
size: NA
J: TRBJ2-2
D: TRBD2
length: 15
DNA: TGTGCCAGCAGTTTGGCAAGCGGGGCCCCCGGGGAGCTGTTTTTT
CDR3: CASSLASGAPGELFF

V: TRBV30
size: few
J: TRBJ1-2
D: NA
length: 12
DNA: TGTGCCTGCGTCTCGGGGAACGGCGGCTACACCTTC
CDR3: CACVSGNGGYTF

V: TRBV6-5
size: NA
J: TRBJ1-6
D: NA
length: 13
DNA: TGTGCCAGCACCGGACAAAGCAATTCACCCCTCCACTTT
CDR3: CASTGQSNSPLHF

V: TRBV4-1
size: NA
J: TRBJ2-7
D: TRBD2
length: 16
DNA: TGCGCCAGCAGCCGTACAACCGGGACTAGCGGCTACGAGCAGTACTTC
CDR3: CASSRTTGTSGYEQYF

V: TRBV27
size: NA
J: TRBJ2-2
D: NA
length: 16
DNA: TGTGCCAGCAGTGTCACCCGGGGAGGGAACACCGGGGAGCTGTTTTTT
CDR3: CASSVTRGGNTGELFF

V: TRBV7-9
size: NA
J: TRBJ2-7
D: NA
length: 11
DNA: TGTGCCAGCAGCTCCAGGGACGAGCAGTACTTC
CDR3: CASSSRDEQYF

V: TRBV11-2
size: once
J: TRBJ2-5
D: TRBD2
length: 17
DNA: TGTGCCAGCAGCTTAGGGACTAGCGGGGGGGCCTGGGAGACCCAGTACTTC
CDR3: CASSLGTSGGAWETQYF

V: TRBV6-1
size: NA
J: TRBJ2-5
D: NA
length: 14
DNA: TGTGCCAGCAGTGCCGGGAACGGAAAAGAGACCCAGTACTTC
CDR3: CASSAGNGKETQYF

V: TRBV7-2
size: NA
J: TRBJ1-2
D: NA
length: 13
DNA: TGTGCCAGCAGCCCCGCGACGGGGGGCAGCTACACCTTC
CDR3: CASSPATGGSYTF

V: TRBV10-3
size: NA
J: TRBJ2-1
D: TRBD2
length: 15
DNA: TGTGCCATCAGCAGCGGGGGGGCCACCTACAATGAGCAGTTCTTC
CDR3: CAISSGGATYNEQFF

V: TRBV19
size: NA
J: TRBJ1-5
D: TRBD1
length: 14
DNA: TGTGCCAGTAGTATGACAGGGGCCGATCAGCCCCAGCATTTT
CDR3: CASSMTGADQPQHF

V: TRBV11-3
size: NA
J: TRBJ1-1
D: NA
length: 19
DNA: TGTGCCAGCAGCTTAGGAACAGGGAGTTATGGCACTGGGGGCACTGAAGCTTTCTTT
CDR3: CASSLGTGSYGTGGTEAFF

V: TRBV5-1
size: NA
J: TRBJ2-3
D: NA
length: 18
DNA: TGCGCCAGCAGCTTGGGGATGTTATTGGGGACTAGCACAGATACGCAGTATTTT
CDR3: CASSLGMLLGTSTDTQYF

V: TRBV19
size: NA
J: TRBJ2-3
D: NA
length: 14
DNA: TGTGCCAGTAGTCCTAGGTCGTCAGCAGATACGCAGTATTTT
CDR3: CASSPRSSADTQYF

V: TRBV5-5
size: NA
J: TRBJ2-7
D: NA
length: 14
DNA: TGTGCCAGCACCCTCTCGGGGGGCCCCTACGAGCAGTACTTC
CDR3: CASTLSGGPYEQYF

V: TRBV13
size: NA
J: TRBJ2-7
D: NA
length: 13
DNA: TGTGCCAGCAGCTTAGAGAGCTCCTACGAGCAGTACTTC
CDR3: CASSLESSYEQYF

V: TRBV19
size: NA
J: TRBJ1-1
D: TRBD1
length: 12
DNA: TGTGCCAGTAGAAGGGACAGGGGTGAAGCTTTCTTT
CDR3: CASRRDRGEAFF

V: TRBV10-3
size: NA
J: TRBJ2-1
D: TRBD1
length: 13
DNA: TGTGCCATCAGTGCACAGGGGGGCAATGAGCAGTTCTTC
CDR3: CAISAQGGNEQFF

V: TRBV27
size: NA
J: TRBJ2-7
D: TRBD2
length: 13
DNA: TGTGCCAGCAGTCTAGCGGGCTCCTACGAGCAGTACTTC
CDR3: CASSLAGSYEQYF

V: TRBV4-1
size: NA
J: TRBJ2-4
D: TRBD2
length: 19
DNA: TGCGCCAGCAGCCATTCGGGGGGGAATAACTTGCTAGCCAAAAACATTCAGTACTTC
CDR3: CASSHSGGNNLLAKNIQYF

V: TRBV28
size: once
J: TRBJ1-5
D: TRBD1
length: 14
DNA: TGTGCCAGCAGTTCGGGACAGGGATTCCAGCCCCAGCATTTT
CDR3: CASSSGQGFQPQHF

V: TRBV5-1
size: NA
J: TRBJ2-7
D: TRBD2
length: 14
DNA: TGCGCCAGCAGCTTGGGGGGGGGTATTTGGGAGCAGTACTTC
CDR3: CASSLGGGIWEQYF

V: TRBV6-6
size: NA
J: TRBJ2-2
D: NA
length: 16
DNA: TGTGCCAGCAGTTACTCGAGGGAAAGAGGGACCGGGGAGCTGTTTTTT
CDR3: CASSYSRERGTGELFF

V: TRBV12-1
size: few
J: TRBJ2-5
D: NA
length: 19
DNA: TGTGCCAGCAGCTTGGCCCTACGCCTCAGCGGGGGGGCGATTCAGACCCAGTACTTC
CDR3: CASSLALRLSGGAIQTQYF

V: TRBV7-9
size: NA
J: TRBJ2-5
D: NA
length: 13
DNA: TGTGCCAGCTACGCGGGGCCCCAAGAGACCCAGTACTTC
CDR3: CASYAGPQETQYF

V: TRBV5-4
size: few
J: TRBJ2-6
D: TRBD1
length: 15
DNA: TGTGCCAGCAGCCAACGACAGGGCGAGGCCAACGTCCTGACTTTC
CDR3: CASSQRQGEANVLTF

V: TRBV4-1
size: NA
J: TRBJ2-5
D: TRBD1
length: 15
DNA: TGCGCCAGCAGCCAAGTAGGAACAGGGGAGGAGACCCAGTACTTC
CDR3: CASSQVGTGEETQYF

V: TRBV7-2
size: NA
J: TRBJ1-2
D: NA
length: 12
DNA: TGTGCCAGCTCCGTAGGTGGGGGCGGCTACACCTTC
CDR3: CASSVGGGGYTF

V: TRBV5-1
size: NA
J: TRBJ2-1
D: TRBD2
length: 16
DNA: TGCGCCAGCAGCTTGGTGGGGCTAGCGGGGGACAATGAGCAGTTCTTC
CDR3: CASSLVGLAGDNEQFF

V: TRBV14
size: NA
J: TRBJ1-1
D: TRBD1
length: 13
DNA: TGTGCCAGCAGCCAGGAAAGGACAGGGCAGGCTTTCTTT
CDR3: CASSQERTGQAFF

V: TRBV30
size: NA
J: TRBJ1-1
D: TRBD1
length: 13
DNA: TGTGCCTGGAGTGTAGACAGGGACAGAGTAGCTTTCTTT
CDR3: CAWSVDRDRVAFF

V: TRBV5-4
size: NA
J: TRBJ1-1
D: TRBD1
length: 13
DNA: TGTGCCAGCAGCCAGACAGGGGACACTGAAGCTTTCTTT
CDR3: CASSQTGDTEAFF

V: TRBV7-9
size: NA
J: TRBJ2-4
D: NA
length: 13
DNA: TGTGCCAGCACGGGTTCGGGAAAAAACATTCAGTACTTC
CDR3: CASTGSGKNIQYF

V: TRBV5-6
size: NA
J: TRBJ2-2
D: NA
length: 16
DNA: TGTGCCAGCAGCTTGGTGCAGGGGTGGGACACCGGGGAGCTGTTTTTT
CDR3: CASSLVQGWDTGELFF

V: TRBV21-1
size: NA
J: TRBJ1-1
D: NA
length: 16
DNA: TGTGCCACCCCGCTGGGAGAACAGGGGGCTTGGACTGAAGCTTTCTTT
CDR3: CATPLGEQGAWTEAFF